The 19 T cell receptor beta chains below come from one sample, sequenced in a study of regulatory T cells in long-lasting Graves disease. Time point given: newly diagnosed GD, antithyroid drugs for less than 3 months. PBMCs provided the RNA from which the TCR library was made. Through Arm-PCR of CDR3 regions and iRepertoire HTBI primers, TCR beta libraries were built. TCRdb re-analysed the multiplex PCR reads in MiXCR, keeping a single row per CDR3 protein. This sample has about 560,000 distinct CDR3 sequences, with about 16% found just once. These data are also associated with another study on T cells in Graves' hyperthyroidism and ophthalmopathy.

The sequencing here drew on peripheral blood mononuclear cells (PBMCs), taken at new diagnosis, from a patient treated with antithyroid drugs. These receptors were taken from a man between 18 and 29 years old with Graves disease.

This clonotype was found many times. The V call is TRBV11-1, the J call TRBJ2-5; possibly TRBD2 for D (6 bases). V lost 5 bases, J lost 5 bases, and 15 bases lay in between. The length of the CDR3 is 14 residues. The V gene's germline CDR1 is SGHAT and CDR2 FQDESV (reference sequence). CDR3 sequence reads: CASSPFGTGETQYF. CDR3 bases: TGTGCCAGCAGCCCCTTCGGGACTGGGGAGACCCAGTACTTC.

This clonotype was picked up many times. V usage is TRBV7-8 and J usage is TRBJ2-1; 7 positions agree with TRBD2. J was trimmed by 7 bases and V by 0 bases; bases with no gene match: 9. CDR1 SGHVS and CDR2 FQNEAQ come from the germline V gene. The length of the CDR3 is 16 residues. The CDR3 region is CASSLAEAGALNEQFF. The DNA for the CDR3 is TGTGCCAGCAGCTTAGCTGAGGCGGGAGCGTTGAATGAGCAGTTCTTC. The full variable domain, its missing parts supplied by reference TRBV7-8 and TRBJ2-1, is GAGVSQSPRYKVAKRGQDVALRCDPISGHVSLFWYQQALGQGPEFLTYFQNEAQLDKSGLPSDRFFAERPEGSVSTLKIQRTQQEDSAVYLCASSLAEAGALNEQFFGPGTRLTVL.

The V gene is TRBV7-9, the J gene TRBJ1-2; a weak D match, TRBD1 (6 bases). This CDR3 comprises 16 residues. V was clipped by 2 bases and J by 2 bases, with 15 bases between them. CDR1 is SEHNR, CDR2 FQNEAQ, per germline (reference sequence). DNA for the CDR3: TGTGCCAGCAGCTTACGACGGGACATAAAAAACTATGGCTACACCTTC. It codes for CASSLRRDIKNYGYTF.

This clonotype was recorded many times. The genes are TRBV7-8 and TRBJ2-3, with D unresolved. From germline, CDR1 is SGHVS and CDR2 FQNEAQ. The CDR3 runs to 15 residues. V dropped 2 bases and J dropped 0 bases, with 9 bases sitting between them. The CDR3 sequence: CASSLLGGSTDTQYF. The CDR3 coding sequence is TGTGCCAGCAGCTTACTCGGCGGTAGCACAGATACGCAGTATTTT.

This clonotype has a handful of counts. The chain joins TRBV11-2 to TRBJ2-5; the match to TRBD2 covers 7 bases. The CDR3 is 16 amino acids. The junction had 13 bases not matched to a gene; V was cut back by 2 bases and J by 7 bases. Per the germline V gene, CDR1 is SGHAT and CDR2 is FQNNGV. Here the CDR3 reads CASSLRIGRAGGTQYF. The DNA of the CDR3 is TGTGCCAGCAGCTTAAGAATAGGGAGGGCTGGGGGGACCCAGTACTTC.

The sample holds many counts of this clonotype. The V and J genes are TRBV5-1 and TRBJ2-7, with 8 bases matching TRBD2. J gave up 5 bases and V 3 bases, and 4 bases lay outside the gene matches. The germline V gene has CDR1 SGHRS and CDR2 YFSETQ. CDR3 length equals 13 residues. The CDR3 region is CASSSTSVDEQYF. Here the CDR3 DNA reads TGCGCCAGCAGCTCGACTAGCGTGGACGAGCAGTACTTC.

This clonotype showed up many times. The chain joins TRBV5-1 to TRBJ1-2, with 11 bases fitting TRBD1. CDR1 is SGHRS and CDR2 is YFSETQ in the germline V gene. The CDR3 covers 16 residues. V dropped 7 bases and J dropped 3; count of bases not matched to a gene: 11. Here the CDR3 reads CASGGQGASSDYGYTF. The CDR3, as DNA: TGCGCCAGCGGCGGACAGGGGGCGAGTTCTGACTATGGCTACACCTTC.

This clonotype appeared a few times. V usage is TRBV29-1 and J usage is TRBJ2-1; 14 bases match TRBD2. This CDR3 has 13 amino acids. The germline V gene encodes CDR1 SQVTM and CDR2 ANQGSEA. V lost 6 bases and J lost 10; bases outside the gene matches: 5. The CDR3 DNA reads TGCAGCGTCGGGACTAGCGGGAGTGGGGAGCAGTTCTTC. It specifies CSVGTSGSGEQFF.

This clonotype showed up many times. The gene calls are TRBV11-2 and TRBJ1-2; D gene ambiguous. In germline, CDR1 is SGHAT, CDR2 FQNNGV. The CDR3 is made up of 12 amino acids. With 5 bases removed from V and 8 bases from J, the gap between germline ends came to 12 bases. CDR3 in DNA: TGTGCCAGCAGCCCCCGCCGGGTCGGCTACACCTTC. It is translated as CASSPRRVGYTF.

This clonotype was observed many times. V is TRBV5-1 and J is TRBJ2-3; 8 bases are shared with TRBD2. This CDR3 comprises 15 residues. The germline V gene has CDR1 SGHRS and CDR2 YFSETQ. Trimming at V came to 2 bases and at J to 3 bases, leaving 5 bases not matched to a gene. This CDR3 is CASSFGSGSTDTQYF. For the CDR3, the DNA is TGCGCCAGCAGCTTCGGGAGCGGGAGTACAGATACGCAGTATTTT.

This clonotype was counted a few times. This chain joins TRBV6-1 and TRBJ1-2; D uncertain. The CDR3 is 15 amino acids. CDR1 and CDR2 from the germline V gene are MNHNS and SASEGT. Trimming took 6 bases from V and 1 from J, leaving 15 bases between them. This CDR3 is CASSHGEQNNYGYTF. CDR3 DNA: TGTGCCAGCAGCCACGGGGAGCAGAATAACTATGGCTACACCTTC.

V gene TRBV11-3 combines with J gene TRBJ2-2; D unclear. Germline CDR1 SGHNT, CDR2 YENEEA. V lost 5 bases, J lost 6 bases, and 13 bases lay in between. This CDR3 has 14 residues. CDR3 coding DNA: TGTGCCAGCAGCCGATCCAGGAGCGCCGGGGAGCTGTTTTTT. Translating it yields CASSRSRSAGELFF.

This clonotype appeared a few times. J is TRBJ1-4 and V is TRBV6-2 or TRBV6-3; D is perhaps TRBD1 (6 bases). The length of the CDR3 is 14 residues. Trimming stripped 4 bases from V and 5 bases from J, with 11 bases between. CDR1 and CDR2 from the germline V gene are MNHEY and SVGEGT. CDR3 loop: CASSSQGYNEKLFF. Written as DNA, the CDR3 is TGTGCCAGCAGTTCACAGGGTTACAATGAAAAACTGTTTTTT.

This sequence joins TRBV29-1 and TRBJ1-1; D is perhaps TRBD1 (5 bases). Germline values: CDR1 SQVTM, CDR2 ANQGSEA. The CDR3 is 14 residues long. The germline V and J ends were trimmed by 7 bases and 5 bases, with 20 bases remaining between them. As DNA, the CDR3 is TGCAGCGCCAGGACCAGGGCCCAAGGGACTGAAGCTTTCTTT. Its translation: CSARTRAQGTEAFF.

Many counts were recorded for this clonotype. This chain uses TRBV7-9 with TRBJ2-7; TRBD1 matches at 9 bases. The length of the CDR3 is 14 residues. V trimming: 5 bases; J trimming: 5 bases; junction bases outside the gene matches: 7. Germline values: CDR1 SEHNR, CDR2 FQNEAQ (reference sequence). The CDR3 here is CASSPGTGRDEQYF. CDR3 coding DNA: TGTGCCAGCAGCCCGGGGACAGGGAGGGACGAGCAGTACTTC.

This clonotype was observed a handful of times. In DNA, the CDR3 is TGCAGCGTTAACCGAGACAGTTTCACCGGGGAGCTGTTTTTT. This gives the protein CSVNRDSFTGELFF. The rearrangement uses TRBV29-1 and TRBJ2-2; D is perhaps TRBD1 (5 bases). Germline-derived CDR1 and CDR2 are SQVTM and ANQGSEA. This CDR3 contains 14 residues. Trimming took 5 bases from V and 4 from J, leaving 14 bases between them.

This clonotype was seen ten or more times. The chain has TRBV29-1 and TRBJ1-1, with D tentatively TRBD1 (5 bases). V lost 4 bases and J lost 0, with 9 bases in between. Germline CDR1 is SQVTM and CDR2 is ANQGSEA. This CDR3 has 13 residues. The CDR3 protein is CSVGPRVNTEAFF. CDR3 sequence (DNA): TGCAGCGTTGGACCCAGGGTGAACACTGAAGCTTTCTTT. Together with reference TRBV29-1 and TRBJ1-1, the CDR3 gives the full variable domain: SAVISQKPSRDICQRGTSLTIQCQVDSQVTMMFWYRQQPGQSLTLIATANQGSEATYESGFVIDKFPISRPNLTFSTLTVSNMSPEDSSIYLCSVGPRVNTEAFFGQGTRLTVV.

This clonotype turned up a few times. The chain joins TRBV29-1 to TRBJ1-1, with TRBD1 as a possible D gene (5 bases). Germline V gene sequence: CDR1 SQVTM, CDR2 ANQGSEA. The CDR3 covers 14 residues. V was shortened by 7 bases and J by 0 bases, with 15 bases between the two germline ends. The CDR3 sequence: CSATDNYLNTEAFF. CDR3 nucleotide sequence: TGCAGCGCTACGGACAACTATCTGAACACTGAAGCTTTCTTT.

This clonotype came up many times. The CDR3 is CAWSVGTGVPRYTF. Here the CDR3 DNA reads TGTGCCTGGAGTGTAGGGACAGGGGTGCCGCGCTACACCTTC. The chain employs TRBV30 and TRBJ1-2, with 10 bases fitting TRBD1. Germline lookup yields CDR1 GTSNPN and CDR2 SVGIG (reference sequence). V shed 0 bases, J shed 9 bases, and the junction held 7 bases outside the gene matches. This CDR3 has 14 amino acids.